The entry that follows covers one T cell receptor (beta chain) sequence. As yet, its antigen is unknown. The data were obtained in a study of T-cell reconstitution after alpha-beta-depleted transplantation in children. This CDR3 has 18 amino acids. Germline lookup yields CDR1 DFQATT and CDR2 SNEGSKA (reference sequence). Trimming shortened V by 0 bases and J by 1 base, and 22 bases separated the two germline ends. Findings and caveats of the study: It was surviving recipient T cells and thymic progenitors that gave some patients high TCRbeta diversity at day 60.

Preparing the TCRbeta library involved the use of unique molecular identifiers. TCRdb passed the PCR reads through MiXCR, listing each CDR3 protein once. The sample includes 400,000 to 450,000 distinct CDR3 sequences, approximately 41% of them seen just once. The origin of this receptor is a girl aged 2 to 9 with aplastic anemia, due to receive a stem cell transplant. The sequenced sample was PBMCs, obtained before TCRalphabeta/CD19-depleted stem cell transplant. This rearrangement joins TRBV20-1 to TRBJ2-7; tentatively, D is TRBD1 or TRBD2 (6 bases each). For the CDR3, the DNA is TGCAGTGCTAGAGACCCTTCCCGGGGGCGGGTTGTATCCTACGAGCAGTACTTC. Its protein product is CSARDPSRGRVVSYEQYF.